This entry describes one TCR beta chain. These data are taken from a study of blood T cell repertoires in COVID-19. Study in general: Sites in the United States, Italy and Spain provided acute and convalescent COVID-19 samples. From T cells, B-cell-depleted T cells, or PBMCs came the material, which was cDNA or gDNA.

Methods used by the authors: It was from reference gene primer amplification that nucleated cell counts were estimated. Libraries were prepared by immunoSEQ multiplex PCR; TCRdb keeps only in-frame clonotypes and omits some of them. Clonal size and the V and J genes are those of that table, whereas D and trimming came from the DNA. The data hold around 140,000 clones, with roughly 80% observed a single time. This TCR derives from an older man who had recovered from COVID-19. The sequenced sample was peripheral blood.

In DNA, the CDR3 is TGTGCCAGCAGCTTAACTCGGGAGGAGGGGTCACAGGCTGATGGCTACACCTTC. Its protein product is CASSLTREEGSQADGYTF. The V call is TRBV11-3, the J call TRBJ1-2, with D possibly TRBD1 on 5 matching bases. Trimming shortened V by 2 bases and J by 6 bases, and 25 bases separated the two germline ends. This CDR3 is built from 18 residues. From germline, CDR1 is SGHNT and CDR2 YENEEA.